Presented here are 2 T cell receptor beta chains from one specimen sequenced in a study of cytomegalovirus exposure and HLA in healthy donors. Measured with immunoSEQ multiplex PCR; TCRdb has only the in-frame clones, and not every one. Of about 64,000 clones in the sample, 85% to 95% were seen once. The sequenced sample consisted of PBMCs. The source is a woman between 18 and 30 years old in good health and CMV-seropositive.

This sequence joins TRBV28 and TRBJ1-4; D gene unclear. CDR3 size: 15 residues. Trimming took off 7 bases at V and 0 bases at J, with 12 bases between the two ends. Germline assignment: CDR1 MDHEN and CDR2 SYDVKM. In DNA form, the CDR3 reads TGTGCCAGCACCGATCAACAGTCAACTAATGAAAAACTGTTTTTT. Translated, it gives CASTDQQSTNEKLFF.

This chain connects TRBV30 to TRBJ1-1, with a possible D match to TRBD1 (5 bases). The ends were cut back, 5 bases at V and 1 base at J, with 11 bases in the middle. CDR1 is GTSNPN and CDR2 is SVGIG in the germline V gene (reference sequence). CDR3 length: 13 amino acids. The CDR3: CAWAQGPNTEAFF. The CDR3, as DNA: TGTGCCTGGGCCCAGGGCCCGAACACTGAAGCTTTCTTT.